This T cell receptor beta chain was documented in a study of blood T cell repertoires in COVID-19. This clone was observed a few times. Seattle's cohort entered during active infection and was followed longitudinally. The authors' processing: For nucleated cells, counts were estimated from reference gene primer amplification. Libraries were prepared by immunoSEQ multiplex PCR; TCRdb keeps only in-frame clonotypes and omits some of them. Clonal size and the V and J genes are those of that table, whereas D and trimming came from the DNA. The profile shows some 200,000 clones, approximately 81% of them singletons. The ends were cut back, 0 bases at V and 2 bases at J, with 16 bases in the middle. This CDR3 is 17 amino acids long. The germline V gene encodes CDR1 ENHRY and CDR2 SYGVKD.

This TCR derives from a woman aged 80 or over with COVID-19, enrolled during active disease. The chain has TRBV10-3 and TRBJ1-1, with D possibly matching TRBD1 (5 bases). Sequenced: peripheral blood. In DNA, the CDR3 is TGTGCCATCAGTGAGTCCCGGGCCAAGGGGCCTAACACTGAAGCTTTCTTT. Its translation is CAISESRAKGPNTEAFF.